The source of this T cell receptor beta chain is a study of molecular identifiers for immune sequencing clone quantification. Study background: Replicates split RNA from around 20,000 or 100,000 naive CD8 cells five ways, and the researchers sequenced four portions. Study observations and caveats: Effector cells had over 98% of their molecules in clones above 20 RNA copies, while naive cells had under 1%.

Many counts were recorded for this clonotype. Its antigen is not known. Listed TCR primers, together with previously described methods, were used for the bulk TCR libraries. TCRdb reprocessed the PCR reads with MiXCR, giving one entry per CDR3 protein. The sample gives under 650,000 distinct CDR3 sequences, about 20% of which show up once; around 0.86% is in the top ten. Naive CD8 T cells, phenotype CD8+CD4-CCR7+CD45RA+, were sorted. The sequencing sample was made of naive CD8+ T cells from blood, with Jurkat cell RNA spiked in. Described subset: FACS-sorted CD8+CD4-CCR7+CD45RA+ naive T cells. The TCR comes from a human donor in good health. Some libraries in this study had Jurkat cell RNA spiked in.

CDR3 protein: CASSEASGGGGTDTQYF. The CDR3 DNA follows: TGTGCCAGCAGTGAAGCGAGCGGGGGGGGAGGCACAGATACGCAGTATTTT. The rearrangement joins TRBV6-1 to TRBJ2-3; 10 nucleotides agree with TRBD2. The CDR3 length is 17 residues. J gave up 1 base and V 0 bases, and 4 bases lay outside the gene matches. Germline CDR1 is MNHNS and CDR2 is SASEGT.